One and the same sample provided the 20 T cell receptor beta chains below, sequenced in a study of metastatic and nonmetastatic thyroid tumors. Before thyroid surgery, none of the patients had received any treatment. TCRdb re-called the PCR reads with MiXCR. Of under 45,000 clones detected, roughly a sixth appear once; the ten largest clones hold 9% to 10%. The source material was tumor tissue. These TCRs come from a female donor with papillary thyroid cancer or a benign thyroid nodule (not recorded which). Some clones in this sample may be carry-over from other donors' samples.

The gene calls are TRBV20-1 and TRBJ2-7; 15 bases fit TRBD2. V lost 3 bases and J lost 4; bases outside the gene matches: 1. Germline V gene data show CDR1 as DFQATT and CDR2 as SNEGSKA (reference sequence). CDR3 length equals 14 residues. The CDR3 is CSARGTSGRYEQYF. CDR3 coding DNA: TGCAGTGCTAGGGGGACTAGCGGGAGGTACGAGCAGTACTTC.

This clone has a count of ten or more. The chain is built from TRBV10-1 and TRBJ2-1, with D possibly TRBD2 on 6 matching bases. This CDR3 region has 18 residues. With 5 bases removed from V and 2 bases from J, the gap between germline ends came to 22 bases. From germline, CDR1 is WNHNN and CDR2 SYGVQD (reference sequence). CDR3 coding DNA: TGCGCCAGCAGTAGGAACCCTCCAGCGGGCTCAACCTACAATGAGCAGTTCTTC. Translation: CASSRNPPAGSTYNEQFF.

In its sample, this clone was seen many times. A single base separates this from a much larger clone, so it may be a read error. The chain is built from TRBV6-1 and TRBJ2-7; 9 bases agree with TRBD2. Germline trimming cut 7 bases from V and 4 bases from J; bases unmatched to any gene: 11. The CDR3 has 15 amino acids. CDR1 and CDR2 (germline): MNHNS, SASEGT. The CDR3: CASIPDSGRGYEQYF. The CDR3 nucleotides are TGTGCCAGCATCCCGGATAGCGGGAGAGGGTACGAGCAGTACTTC.

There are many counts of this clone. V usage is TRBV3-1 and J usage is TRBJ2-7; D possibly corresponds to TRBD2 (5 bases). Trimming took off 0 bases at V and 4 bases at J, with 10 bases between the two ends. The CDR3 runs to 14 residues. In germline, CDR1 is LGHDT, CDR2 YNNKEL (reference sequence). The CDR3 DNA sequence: TGTGCCAGCAGCCAAGATCCGGGATCGTACGAGCAGTACTTC. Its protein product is CASSQDPGSYEQYF.

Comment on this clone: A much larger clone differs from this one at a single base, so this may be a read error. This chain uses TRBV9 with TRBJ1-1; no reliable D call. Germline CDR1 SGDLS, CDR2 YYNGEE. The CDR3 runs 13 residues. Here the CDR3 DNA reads TGTGCCAACAGCGTAGATGGGAACACTGAAGCTTTCTTT. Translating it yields CANSVDGNTEAFF.

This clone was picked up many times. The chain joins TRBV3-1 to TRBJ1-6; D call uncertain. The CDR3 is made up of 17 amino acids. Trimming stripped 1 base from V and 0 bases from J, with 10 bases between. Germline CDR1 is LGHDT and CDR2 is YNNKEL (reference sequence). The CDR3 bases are TGTGCCAGCAGCCAAGTCGGGCGTAGCTCCTATAATTCACCCCTCCACTTT. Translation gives CASSQVGRSSYNSPLHF.

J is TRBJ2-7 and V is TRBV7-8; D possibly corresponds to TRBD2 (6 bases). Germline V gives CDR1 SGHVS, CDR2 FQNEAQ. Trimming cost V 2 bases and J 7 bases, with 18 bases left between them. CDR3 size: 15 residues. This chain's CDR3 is CASSLPRFRGGEQYF. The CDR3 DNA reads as TGTGCCAGCAGCTTACCCCGTTTTCGGGGAGGAGAGCAGTACTTC. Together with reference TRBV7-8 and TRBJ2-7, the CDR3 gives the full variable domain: GAGVSQSPRYKVAKRGQDVALRCDPISGHVSLFWYQQALGQGPEFLTYFQNEAQLDKSGLPSDRFFAERPEGSVSTLKIQRTQQEDSAVYLCASSLPRFRGGEQYFGPGTRLTVT.

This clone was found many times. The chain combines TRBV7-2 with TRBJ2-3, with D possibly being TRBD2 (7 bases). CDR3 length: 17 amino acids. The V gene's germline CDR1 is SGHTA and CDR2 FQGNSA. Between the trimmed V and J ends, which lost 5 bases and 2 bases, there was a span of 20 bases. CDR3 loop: CASSLLGAGDLTDTQYF. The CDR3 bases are TGTGCCAGCAGCCTCTTGGGGGCGGGAGATCTCACAGATACGCAGTATTTT.

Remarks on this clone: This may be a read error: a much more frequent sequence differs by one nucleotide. The CDR3 region is CSARGGRVVLSGMNTEASF. For the CDR3, the DNA is TGCAGTGCCAGGGGGGGCAGGGTGGTTCTCTCTGGGATGAACACTGAAGCTTCCTTT. The genes are TRBV20-1 and TRBJ1-1; 7 bases match TRBD1. Per germline, CDR1 DFQATT and CDR2 SNEGSKA (reference sequence). The CDR3 consists of 19 residues.

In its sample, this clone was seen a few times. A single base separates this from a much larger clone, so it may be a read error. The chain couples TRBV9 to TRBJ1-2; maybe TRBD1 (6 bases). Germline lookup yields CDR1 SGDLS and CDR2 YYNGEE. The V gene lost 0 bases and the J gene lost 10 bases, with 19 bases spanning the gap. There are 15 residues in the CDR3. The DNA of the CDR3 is TGTGCCAGCAGCGTAGAACCAGGGGCAATTGATGACTACACCTTC. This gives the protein CASSVEPGAIDDYTF.

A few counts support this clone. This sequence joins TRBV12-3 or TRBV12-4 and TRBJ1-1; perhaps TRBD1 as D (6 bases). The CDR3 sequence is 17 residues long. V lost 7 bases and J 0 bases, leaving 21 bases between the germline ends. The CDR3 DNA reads TGTGCCAGCATCCCCCCCGGGACATGGCGAATGAACACTGAAGCTTTCTTT. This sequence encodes CASIPPGTWRMNTEAFF.

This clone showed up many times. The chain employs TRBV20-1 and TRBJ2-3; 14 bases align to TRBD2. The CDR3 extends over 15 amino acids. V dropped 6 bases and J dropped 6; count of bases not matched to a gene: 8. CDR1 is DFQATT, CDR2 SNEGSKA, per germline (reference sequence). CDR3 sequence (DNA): TGCAGTGCGGGACCGACTAGCGGGAGGGCTGATACGCAGTATTTT. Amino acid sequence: CSAGPTSGRADTQYF.

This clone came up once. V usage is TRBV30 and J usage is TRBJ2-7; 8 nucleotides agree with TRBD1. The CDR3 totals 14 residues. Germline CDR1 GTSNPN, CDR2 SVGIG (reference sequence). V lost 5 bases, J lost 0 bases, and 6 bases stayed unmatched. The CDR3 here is CAWGTGLYSYEQYF. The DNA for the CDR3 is TGTGCCTGGGGGACAGGTCTCTACTCCTACGAGCAGTACTTC.

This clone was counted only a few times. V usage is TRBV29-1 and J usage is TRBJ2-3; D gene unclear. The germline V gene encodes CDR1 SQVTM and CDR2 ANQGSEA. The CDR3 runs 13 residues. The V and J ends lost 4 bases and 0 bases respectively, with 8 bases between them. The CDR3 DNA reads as TGCAGCGTTGTCTGCGCTAGCACAGATACGCAGTATTTT. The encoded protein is CSVVCASTDTQYF.

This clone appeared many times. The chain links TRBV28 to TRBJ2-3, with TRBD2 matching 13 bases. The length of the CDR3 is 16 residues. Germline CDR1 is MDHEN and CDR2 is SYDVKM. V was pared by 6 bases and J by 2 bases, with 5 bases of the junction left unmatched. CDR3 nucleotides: TGTGCCAGCAGCCGGACTAGCGGGAGACCCACAGATACGCAGTATTTT. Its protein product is CASSRTSGRPTDTQYF.

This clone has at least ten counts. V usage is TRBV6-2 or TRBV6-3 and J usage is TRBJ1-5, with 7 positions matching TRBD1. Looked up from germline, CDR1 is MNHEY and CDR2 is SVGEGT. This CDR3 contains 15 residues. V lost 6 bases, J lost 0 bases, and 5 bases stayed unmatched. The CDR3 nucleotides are TGTGCCAGCAGCAGACAGGGATATAGCAATCAGCCCCAGCATTTT. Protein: CASSRQGYSNQPQHF.

The CDR3 DNA reads as TGTGCCATCAGTGAAGGGCGACTAGCGTGGGTCTCCTACGAGCAGTACTTC. Its protein is CAISEGRLAWVSYEQYF. This chain connects TRBV10-3 to TRBJ2-7; 8 bases are a match to TRBD2. Unmatched junction bases numbered 10, after V lost 3 bases and J lost 0 bases. This CDR3 spans 17 amino acids. Germline assignment: CDR1 ENHRY and CDR2 SYGVKD.

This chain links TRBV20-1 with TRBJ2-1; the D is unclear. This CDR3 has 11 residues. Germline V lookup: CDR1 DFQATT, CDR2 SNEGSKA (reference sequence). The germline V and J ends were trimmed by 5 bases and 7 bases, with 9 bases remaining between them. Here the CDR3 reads CSAGILNEQFF. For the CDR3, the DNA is TGCAGTGCTGGAATTTTGAATGAGCAGTTCTTC.

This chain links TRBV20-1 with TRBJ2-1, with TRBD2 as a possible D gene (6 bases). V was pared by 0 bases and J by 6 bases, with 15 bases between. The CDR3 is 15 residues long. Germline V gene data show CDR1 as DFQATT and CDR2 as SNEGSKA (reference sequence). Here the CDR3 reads CSARDWAGSGNEQFF. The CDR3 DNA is TGCAGTGCTAGAGATTGGGCGGGGTCGGGCAATGAGCAGTTCTTC.

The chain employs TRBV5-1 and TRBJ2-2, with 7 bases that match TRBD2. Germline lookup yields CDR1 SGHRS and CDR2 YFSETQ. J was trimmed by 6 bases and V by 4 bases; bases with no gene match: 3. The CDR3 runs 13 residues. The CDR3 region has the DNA TGCGCCAGCAGCCGGGGGGACTCCGGGGAGCTGTTTTTT. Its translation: CASSRGDSGELFF.